In its sample, the clone carrying this T cell receptor (beta chain) was seen a few times. The sample originates from a study of T-cell reconstitution after alpha-beta-depleted transplantation in children. Preparation of the TCRbeta library used unique molecular identifiers. Via MiXCR, TCRdb re-called the PCR reads, giving one row per CDR3 protein. This sample has 350,000 to 450,000 distinct CDR3 sequences; around 21% occur once, and the top ten carry around 4%. Sample: PBMCs from the stem cell graft donor, taken from the stem cell graft. The sequence derives from a human donor who donated a stem cell graft to a child with acute myeloid leukemia.

CDR3 in DNA: TGTGCCACCAGCCCGGGACAGGGTAGGGCGAACACCGGGGAGCTGTTTTTT. This codes for CATSPGQGRANTGELFF. This chain uses TRBV24-1 with TRBJ2-2; 9 nucleotides agree with TRBD1. Germline lookup yields CDR1 KGHDR and CDR2 SFDVKD. The CDR3 runs 17 residues. V was clipped by 7 bases and J by 0 bases; unmatched bases: 8.